The source of this T cell receptor beta chain is a study of T cell changes during pregnancy in multiple sclerosis. Clones were sequenced by immunoSEQ multiplex PCR, and TCRdb holds only the in-frame ones, with some missing. The sample yields tens of thousands of clones, approximately 88% seen once. CDR1 is SEHNR and CDR2 is FQNEAQ in the germline V gene (reference sequence). Trimming stripped 4 bases from V and 1 base from J, with 10 bases between. This CDR3 comprises 14 residues. The sample in question was peripheral blood, obtained in the first trimester of pregnancy. The sequence came from a female donor in good health, enrolled as a control in a pregnancy study. V is TRBV7-9 and J is TRBJ1-1; D possibly corresponds to TRBD1 (6 bases). The CDR3 reads CASSSWTANTEAFF. CDR3 nucleotide sequence: TGTGCCAGCAGCTCCTGGACAGCGAACACTGAAGCTTTCTTT. Supplemented by reference TRBV7-9 and TRBJ1-1, the full variable domain reads DTGVSQNPRHKITKRGQNVTFRCDPISEHNRLYWYRQTLGQGPEFLTYFQNEAQLEKSRLLSDRFSAERPKGSFSTLEIQRTEQGDSAMYLCASSSWTANTEAFFGQGTRLTVV.